Here is one T cell receptor beta chain with its context. Its antigen is not identified. Per sample, a minimum of 6.5 million PBMCs were isolated. For the second PCR, which ran for 7 to 11 cycles, a sample-barcoded 5' primer and a J-beta primer mix were used. The template-switch adaptor, which had 12 random nucleotides, put a tag on each cDNA molecule. MiXCR, applied by TCRdb to the 5' RACE reads, yields one record per CDR3 protein. The sample shows around 780,000 distinct CDR3 sequences, around 50% of them seen only once. There are 13 residues in the CDR3. Trimming cost V 3 bases and J 5 bases, with 11 bases left between them. The germline CDR1 and CDR2 sequences are SGDLS and YYNGEE. This record belongs to a study of blood T cells in healthy people across ages. Study findings and constraints: A strong correlation was found between TCR beta diversity and the percentage of naive T cells.

The receptor was derived from a man aged 40-49 years in good health. Source material: blood. The chain links TRBV9 to TRBJ2-5; D is unclear. The CDR3 nucleotides read TGTGCCAGCAGCGCGGTCGCCACGGAGACCCAGTACTTC. Its translation: CASSAVATETQYF.